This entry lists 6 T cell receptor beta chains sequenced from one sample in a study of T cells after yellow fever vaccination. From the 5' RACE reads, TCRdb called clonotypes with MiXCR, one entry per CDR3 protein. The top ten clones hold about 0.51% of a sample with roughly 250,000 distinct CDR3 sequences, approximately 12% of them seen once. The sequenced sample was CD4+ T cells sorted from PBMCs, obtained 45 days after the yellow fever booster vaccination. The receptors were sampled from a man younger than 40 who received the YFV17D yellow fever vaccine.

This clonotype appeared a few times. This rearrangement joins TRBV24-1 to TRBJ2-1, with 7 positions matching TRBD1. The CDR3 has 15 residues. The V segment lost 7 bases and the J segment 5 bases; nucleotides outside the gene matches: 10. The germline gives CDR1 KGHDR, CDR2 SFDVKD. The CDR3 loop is CATSKSGTENNEQFF. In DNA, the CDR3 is TGTGCCACCAGCAAATCCGGGACAGAGAACAATGAGCAGTTCTTC.

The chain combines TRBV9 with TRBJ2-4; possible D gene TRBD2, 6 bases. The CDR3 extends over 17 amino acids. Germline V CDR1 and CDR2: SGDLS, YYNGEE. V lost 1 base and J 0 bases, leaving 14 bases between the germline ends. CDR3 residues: CASSVKGRDLAKNIQYF. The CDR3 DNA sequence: TGTGCCAGCAGCGTAAAAGGGCGGGATCTAGCCAAAAACATTCAGTACTTC.

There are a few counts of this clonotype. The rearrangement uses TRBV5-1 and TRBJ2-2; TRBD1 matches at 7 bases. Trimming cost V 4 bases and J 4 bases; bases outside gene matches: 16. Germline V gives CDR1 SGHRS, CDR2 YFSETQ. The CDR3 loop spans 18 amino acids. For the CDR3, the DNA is TGCGCCAGCAGCCTAATAGTCCTAACAGGGGTTCCCACCGGGGAGCTGTTTTTT. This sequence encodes CASSLIVLTGVPTGELFF.

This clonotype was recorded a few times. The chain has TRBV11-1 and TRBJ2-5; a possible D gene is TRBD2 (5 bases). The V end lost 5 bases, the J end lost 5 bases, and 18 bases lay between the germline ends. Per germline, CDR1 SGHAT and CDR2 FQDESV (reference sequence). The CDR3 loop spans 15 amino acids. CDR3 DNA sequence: TGTGCCAGCAGCACCGCACGGGATGAGCTGGAGACCCAGTACTTC. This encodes CASSTARDELETQYF.

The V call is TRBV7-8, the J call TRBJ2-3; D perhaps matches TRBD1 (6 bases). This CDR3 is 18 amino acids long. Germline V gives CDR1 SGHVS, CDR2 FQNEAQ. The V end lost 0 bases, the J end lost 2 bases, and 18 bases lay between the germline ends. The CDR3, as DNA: TGTGCCAGCAGCTTAGCTGTCAGGGGTTTGTTATCCACAGATACGCAGTATTTT. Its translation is CASSLAVRGLLSTDTQYF.

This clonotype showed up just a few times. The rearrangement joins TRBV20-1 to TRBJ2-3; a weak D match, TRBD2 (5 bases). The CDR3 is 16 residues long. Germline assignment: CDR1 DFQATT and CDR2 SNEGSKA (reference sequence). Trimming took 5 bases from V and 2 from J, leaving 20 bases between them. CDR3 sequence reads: CSARLPGKRVTDTQYF. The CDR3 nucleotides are TGCAGTGCTCGTCTCCCCGGGAAGCGCGTCACAGATACGCAGTATTTT.